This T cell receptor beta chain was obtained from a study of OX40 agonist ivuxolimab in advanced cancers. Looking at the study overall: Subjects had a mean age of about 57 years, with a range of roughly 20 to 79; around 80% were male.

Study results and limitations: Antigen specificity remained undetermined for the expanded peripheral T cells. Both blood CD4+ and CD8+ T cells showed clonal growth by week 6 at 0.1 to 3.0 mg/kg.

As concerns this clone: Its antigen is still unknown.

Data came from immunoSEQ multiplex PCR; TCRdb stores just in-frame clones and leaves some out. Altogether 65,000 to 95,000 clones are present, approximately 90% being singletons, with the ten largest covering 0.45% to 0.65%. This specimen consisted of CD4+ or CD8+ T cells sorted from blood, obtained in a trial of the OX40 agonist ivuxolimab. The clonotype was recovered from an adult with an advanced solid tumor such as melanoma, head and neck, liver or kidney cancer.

This chain's CDR3 is CASSGSPGNTIYF. The CDR3 DNA sequence: TGTGCCAGCAGTGGCAGTCCTGGAAACACCATATATTTT. This chain joins TRBV28 and TRBJ1-3; D is ambiguous. The CDR3 is 13 residues long. Germline lookup yields CDR1 MDHEN and CDR2 SYDVKM. V shed 5 bases and J shed 2 bases, with 7 bases lying between them.